This passage covers 20 T cell receptor beta chains from one sample sequenced in a study of blood T cell repertoires in COVID-19. Assay used: immunoSEQ multiplex PCR; TCRdb lists only in-frame clones, some missing. The data contain some 97,000 clones, roughly 80% of them singletons. Sequenced material: peripheral blood. The receptors originated from a man aged 45-60 years with active or convalescent COVID-19.

This chain links TRBV29-1 with TRBJ2-7, with 7 bases that match TRBD2. Germline values: CDR1 SQVTM, CDR2 ANQGSEA. The CDR3 is 15 residues long. V dropped 6 bases and J dropped 2; count of bases not matched to a gene: 13. The CDR3 loop reads CSVELATQGPYEQYF. The CDR3 bases are TGCAGCGTGGAACTAGCGACTCAAGGGCCCTACGAGCAGTACTTC.

This clone has a single count. The J gene is TRBJ2-2, the V gene TRBV3-1 (or the pseudogene TRBV3-2), with 8 bases that match TRBD2. The CDR3 has 17 amino acids. Germline trimming cut 1 base from V and 3 bases from J; bases unmatched to any gene: 7. Germline CDR1 and CDR2: LGHDT and YNNKEL (reference sequence). In DNA, the CDR3 is TGTGCCAGCAGCCAAGGAAGGACTAGCTTGGACACCGGGGAGCTGTTTTTT. Residues: CASSQGRTSLDTGELFF.

The chain recombines TRBV28 with TRBJ2-2, with TRBD1 identical over 8 bases. The trim removed 6 bases at V and 6 bases at J, leaving 6 bases unmatched. Germline V lookup: CDR1 MDHEN, CDR2 SYDVKM. This CDR3 is built from 14 residues. CDR3 region: CASSPDRVPGELFF. The CDR3 coding sequence is TGTGCCAGCAGCCCGGACAGGGTCCCCGGGGAGCTGTTTTTT.

The genes are TRBV9 and TRBJ1-2, with no clear D. Trimming shortened V by 0 bases and J by 7 bases, and 16 bases separated the two germline ends. The CDR3 length is 15 residues. The germline V gene has CDR1 SGDLS and CDR2 YYNGEE. CDR3 nucleotide sequence: TGTGCCAGCAGCGTAGCTCCCGGCCCCCGCGGTGGCTACACCTTC. Amino acid sequence: CASSVAPGPRGGYTF.

The chain joins TRBV19 to TRBJ2-2, with TRBD1 matching over 9 bases. This CDR3 has 14 amino acids. V lost 10 bases and J lost 4; bases outside the gene matches: 7. Germline-derived CDR1 and CDR2 are LNHDA and SQIVND (reference sequence). CDR3 in amino acids: CATTQGAGTGELFF. CDR3 sequence (DNA): TGTGCCACCACACAGGGGGCTGGCACCGGGGAGCTGTTTTTT.

This clone is a singleton in its sample. CDR3 nucleotides: TGCGCCAGCAGCTTGGGGACTATGGGGGATACGCAGTATTTT. Protein: CASSLGTMGDTQYF. This rearrangement joins TRBV5-1 to TRBJ2-3, with a tentative D call TRBD2 (6 bases). The CDR3 spans 14 residues. Per the germline V gene, CDR1 is SGHRS and CDR2 is YFSETQ. With 0 bases removed from V and 6 bases from J, the gap between germline ends came to 11 bases.

This clone was counted only a few times. The junction departs from the called germline gene at one end, perhaps through a read error. The chain uses TRBV7-7 and TRBJ2-2; tentatively, D is TRBD1 (6 bases). The germline CDR1 and CDR2 sequences are SSHAT and FNYEAQ (reference sequence). The CDR3 is 12 amino acids. The CDR3 sequence: CASSQGSGELFF. DNA for the CDR3: TGTGCTAGCAGCCAGGGGTCCGGGGAGCTGTTTTTT.

The V gene is TRBV24-1, the J gene TRBJ2-7; the D is unclear. The CDR3 spans 12 residues. Deletions cut 2 bases from V and 3 bases from J, with 4 bases between. Germline CDR1 is KGHDR and CDR2 is SFDVKD. The CDR3 sequence: CATSDSYYEQYF. The DNA for the CDR3 is TGTGCCACCAGTGATTCCTACTACGAGCAGTACTTC.

In the case of this clone: Relative to the germline gene, one junction end is altered; a read error may explain this. The J gene is TRBJ1-1, the V gene TRBV5-4; D is ambiguous. CDR1 and CDR2 from the germline V gene are SGHNT and YYREEE (reference sequence). The CDR3 covers 12 residues. The CDR3 loop reads CASSLDRQVGLF. CDR3 DNA sequence: TGTGCCAGCAGCTTGGATCGGCAAGTTGGGCTCTTT. The full variable domain, rest sourced from reference TRBV5-4 and TRBJ1-1, is ETGVTQSPTHLIKTRGQQVTLRCSSQSGHNTVSWYQQALGQGPQFIFQYYREEENGRGNFPPRFSGLQFPNYSSELNVNALELDDSALYLCASSLDRQVGLFGQGTRLTVV.

The rearrangement uses TRBV5-6 and TRBJ2-7; a possible D gene is TRBD2 (6 bases). The germline V gene encodes CDR1 SGHDT and CDR2 YYEEEE. V was pared by 0 bases and J by 5 bases, with 15 bases between. The CDR3 runs 15 residues. The CDR3 coding sequence is TGTGCCAGCAGCTTGGTGGCGGGATCGGGAAACGAGCAGTACTTC. Residues: CASSLVAGSGNEQYF.

The gene calls are TRBV19 and TRBJ2-7; 9 nucleotides match TRBD1. The J segment lost 3 bases and the V segment lost 5 bases, leaving 8 bases of the junction unmatched. Germline values: CDR1 LNHDA, CDR2 SQIVND (reference sequence). The CDR3 is 15 residues long. Here the CDR3 DNA reads TGTGCCAGTAGTTCCCCCGGACAGGGGTTCTACGAGCAGTACTTC. Protein product: CASSSPGQGFYEQYF.

The chain links TRBV19 to TRBJ1-2; D is unclear. The CDR3 is 14 residues long. Per the germline V gene, CDR1 is LNHDA and CDR2 is SQIVND (reference sequence). Trimming left V 6 bases short and J 3 bases short, with 14 bases between. CDR3 in DNA: TGTGCCAGTAGCCCCTCGGGAGTTGACTATGGCTACACCTTC. Amino acids: CASSPSGVDYGYTF.

The chain combines TRBV29-1 with TRBJ2-6, with TRBD1 matching 7 bases. This CDR3 region has 13 residues. In germline, CDR1 is SQVTM, CDR2 ANQGSEA. CDR3 residues: CSLTGHGANVLTF. The CDR3, as DNA: TGCAGTCTGACAGGGCACGGGGCCAACGTCCTGACTTTC.

The V and J genes are TRBV4-1 and TRBJ2-5, with 8 bases matching TRBD2. With 5 bases clipped from V and 4 bases from J, the junction kept 9 bases outside the gene matches. CDR1 and CDR2 from the germline V gene are MGHRA and YSYEKL. There are 15 residues in the CDR3. CDR3 DNA sequence: TGCGCCAGCAGCAAACGGGAGGGGGTAGGAGAGACCCAGTACTTC. Residues: CASSKREGVGETQYF.

This clone was seen more than once but under ten times. The chain links TRBV5-4 to TRBJ2-1, with TRBD2 identical over 11 bases. Germline trimming cut 1 base from V and 6 bases from J; bases unmatched to any gene: 6. The germline V gene encodes CDR1 SGHNT and CDR2 YYREEE (reference sequence). The CDR3 runs to 16 residues. The CDR3 sequence is CASSLRGLAEPNEQFF. In DNA, the CDR3 is TGTGCCAGCAGCTTGAGGGGACTAGCGGAGCCCAATGAGCAGTTCTTC.

Details on this clone: Additional DNA sequences in this sample encode the identical CDR3. The chain employs TRBV9 and TRBJ1-2; tentative D call: TRBD1 (5 bases). The CDR3 has 12 residues. The V end lost 2 bases, the J end lost 5 bases, and 7 bases lay between the germline ends. The V gene's germline CDR1 is SGDLS and CDR2 YYNGEE. The CDR3: CASSVEGYGYTF. In nucleotides, the CDR3 is TGTGCCAGCAGCGTGGAGGGGTATGGCTACACCTTC.

The rearrangement joins TRBV12-3 or TRBV12-4 to TRBJ2-3; D uncertain. The CDR3 runs 11 residues. V was clipped by 5 bases and J by 7 bases, with 7 bases between them. The CDR3 region is CASSPRNTQYF. The CDR3 coding sequence is TGTGCCAGCAGTCCTCGTAATACGCAGTATTTT.

The J gene is TRBJ2-1, the V gene TRBV9, with 9 bases identical to TRBD1. V was pared by 3 bases and J by 9 bases, with 22 bases of the junction left unmatched. The CDR3 runs to 19 residues. Germline V gene sequence: CDR1 SGDLS, CDR2 YYNGEE. The CDR3 is CASSAKTGGGGSSTLEQFF. The CDR3, as DNA: TGTGCCAGCAGCGCAAAGACAGGGGGTGGCGGGAGTTCCACTCTTGAGCAGTTCTTC.

The chain links TRBV12-5 to TRBJ1-2; TRBD1 agrees at 11 bases. The CDR3 sequence is 15 residues long. Germline loops: CDR1 LGHNT, CDR2 FRNRAP. With V trimmed by 2 bases and J by 5 bases, 4 bases remained unmatched. Here the CDR3 DNA reads TGTGCTAGTGGTTTGCAAGGGACAGGGGGGTATGGCTACACCTTC. Residues: CASGLQGTGGYGYTF.

This clone has only a few counts. The DNA for the CDR3 is TGTGCCAGCACCCTCGGACAGGGTATTACCGAGCAGTACTTC. Its translation: CASTLGQGITEQYF. The chain combines TRBV6-6 with TRBJ2-7, with 8 bases lining up with TRBD1. CDR3 length equals 14 residues. With V trimmed by 7 bases and J by 6 bases, 11 bases remained unmatched. Germline lookup yields CDR1 MNHNY and CDR2 SVGAGI (reference sequence).